Listed here is a single T cell receptor beta chain. Antigen: not known. The data were taken from a study of cytomegalovirus exposure and HLA in healthy donors. Study overall: Early release data held tens of millions of unique TCRs from HLA-typed donors. Whole-study findings and limits: Published work reported that the classifier diagnosed cytomegalovirus status with high specificity and sensitivity. The study flagged some 170 TCR beta chains as cytomegalovirus-associated.

13 Jbeta primers and 60 Vbeta primers were used for the PCR. Clones were read by immunoSEQ multiplex PCR, and TCRdb kept only the in-frame ones, dropping some. The sample has 120,000 to 150,000 clones; about 72% are singletons. V trimming: 4 bases; J trimming: 8 bases; junction bases outside the gene matches: 8. CDR3 size: 13 residues. The germline CDR1 and CDR2 sequences are SQVTM and ANQGSEA. Source material: PBMCs. This chain connects TRBV29-1 to TRBJ1-1; 9 bases are a match to TRBD1. This clonotype originated in a man aged 40-49 years in good health and CMV-seronegative. CDR3 DNA: TGCAGCGTTGGGGACAGGGCGTACCGGGAAGCTTTCTTT. This encodes CSVGDRAYREAFF.